These 29 T cell receptor beta chains originate from one sample sequenced in a study of T cell repertoires in cytomegalovirus infection. MiXCR was run by TCRdb on the reads, yielding one entry per CDR3 protein. The sample consists of about 330,000 distinct CDR3 sequences, about 34% of them appearing once. These TCRs are of unknown antigen specificity. The material was cultured PBMCs, obtained from culture after CMV antigen stimulation. All receptors come from a human donor in good health (CMV status not recorded). Some clones in this sample may be carry-over from other donors' samples.

This clonotype was found a few times. The chain recombines TRBV5-1 with TRBJ2-2; 7 nucleotides line up with TRBD1. CDR3 size: 19 residues. Trimming at V came to 0 bases and at J to 0 bases, leaving 11 bases not matched to a gene. CDR1 SGHRS and CDR2 YFSETQ come from the germline V gene. The CDR3 protein is CASSLVGTGTATNTGELFF. CDR3 DNA sequence: TGCGCCAGCAGCTTGGTGGGAACCGGGACAGCGACGAACACCGGGGAGCTGTTTTTT.

This clonotype was picked up a small number of times. The J gene is TRBJ2-7, the V gene TRBV4-2; D remains ambiguous. Germline CDR1 and CDR2: LGHNA and YNFKEQ. The CDR3 contains 13 residues. V was clipped by 6 bases and J by 4 bases, with 13 bases between them. The CDR3 reads CASRQWSNYEQYF. Written as DNA, the CDR3 is TGTGCCAGCAGACAATGGTCGAATTACGAGCAGTACTTC.

V gene TRBV9 combines with J gene TRBJ2-5; D is ambiguous. This CDR3 has 13 residues. The V end lost 0 bases, the J end lost 5 bases, and 8 bases lay between the germline ends. Germline V gene data show CDR1 as SGDLS and CDR2 as YYNGEE. CDR3 DNA sequence: TGTGCCAGCAGCGTAGTTGGGATGGAGACCCAGTACTTC. Protein product: CASSVVGMETQYF.

This chain uses TRBV20-1 with TRBJ2-5; D unclear. V dropped 8 bases and J dropped 5 bases, with 18 bases sitting between them. CDR1 and CDR2 from the germline V gene are DFQATT and SNEGSKA (reference sequence). The CDR3 spans 13 residues. For the CDR3, the DNA is TGCAGTTCAAAGAGAGGTAGCTGGGAGACCCAGTACTTC. Its protein product is CSSKRGSWETQYF.

V is TRBV7-9 and J is TRBJ2-1, with D hard to call. The CDR3 covers 15 residues. The V gene lost 1 base and the J gene lost 0 bases, with 7 bases spanning the gap. The germline V gene has CDR1 SEHNR and CDR2 FQNEAQ (reference sequence). The DNA of the CDR3 is TGTGCCAGCAGCTTAGTTGCTAGCTCCTACAATGAGCAGTTCTTC. Protein product: CASSLVASSYNEQFF. Complete variable domain (other parts from reference TRBV7-9 and TRBJ2-1): DTGVSQNPRHKITKRGQNVTFRCDPISEHNRLYWYRQTLGQGPEFLTYFQNEAQLEKSRLLSDRFSAERPKGSFSTLEIQRTEQGDSAMYLCASSLVASSYNEQFFGPGTRLTVL.

This clonotype came up many times. The chain carries TRBV7-2 and TRBJ2-5, with 8 bases matching TRBD1. This CDR3 has 13 residues. The V and J ends lost 3 bases and 5 bases, in that order; junction bases with no gene match: 2. Germline lookup yields CDR1 SGHTA and CDR2 FQGNSA. The CDR3 here is CASSFRGRETQYF. The CDR3 DNA reads TGTGCCAGCAGCTTCAGGGGGCGGGAGACCCAGTACTTC.

J is TRBJ2-1 and V is TRBV5-1; 7 positions agree with TRBD2. The germline V gene has CDR1 SGHRS and CDR2 YFSETQ. The V segment lost 6 bases and the J segment 0 bases; nucleotides outside the gene matches: 15. The CDR3 consists of 18 residues. This CDR3 reads CASTRGSSGGSSYNEQFF. The CDR3 bases are TGCGCCAGCACCCGAGGGTCTAGCGGAGGTAGCTCCTACAATGAGCAGTTCTTC.

A few counts support this clonotype. The CDR3 DNA is TGTGCCAGCAGCTGGAATGGACAGTTGAACACTGAAGCTTTCTTT. It encodes CASSWNGQLNTEAFF. This chain links TRBV11-2 with TRBJ1-1; D possibly corresponds to TRBD1 (6 bases). Germline V gene data show CDR1 as SGHAT and CDR2 as FQNNGV. The CDR3 totals 15 residues. Deletions cut 4 bases from V and 0 bases from J, with 12 bases between.

The sample holds a few counts of this clonotype. The chain recombines TRBV6-6 with TRBJ1-5; perhaps TRBD1 as D (5 bases). This CDR3 spans 13 amino acids. V lost 1 base to trimming and J lost 7 bases, with 8 bases between them. Germline values: CDR1 MNHNY, CDR2 SVGAGI (reference sequence). This CDR3 reads CASSYLGDQPQHF. In nucleotides, the CDR3 is TGTGCCAGCAGTTACTTAGGGGACCAGCCCCAGCATTTT.

This chain connects TRBV12-3 or TRBV12-4 to TRBJ1-1; D gene unclear. Trimming took 6 bases from V and 2 from J, leaving 4 bases between them. The CDR3 loop spans 11 amino acids. This CDR3 reads CASRINTEAFF. The CDR3 DNA reads TGTGCCAGCAGGATAAACACTGAAGCTTTCTTT.

The CDR3 DNA follows: TGCGCCAGCAGCCAAGATAGAGGGGGCGGCTACACCTTC. Translation: CASSQDRGGGYTF. This chain uses TRBV4-1 with TRBJ1-2, with 7 bases fitting TRBD1. The germline V gene encodes CDR1 MGHRA and CDR2 YSYEKL. The V and J ends lost 0 bases and 8 bases, in that order; junction bases with no gene match: 3. The CDR3 loop spans 13 amino acids.

The V and J genes are TRBV7-2 and TRBJ2-4, with 8 bases fitting TRBD1. Germline V gives CDR1 SGHTA, CDR2 FQGNSA. There are 14 residues in the CDR3. Losses at the gene ends were 4 bases for V and 1 base for J; bases not matched to a gene: 0. Written as DNA, the CDR3 is TGTGCCAGCAGCTCAGGGGGCGCCAAAAACATTCAGTACTTC. Its translation is CASSSGGAKNIQYF.

This clonotype came up a few times. The V and J genes are TRBV7-8 and TRBJ1-2; D perhaps matches TRBD1 (5 bases). Germline V CDR1 and CDR2: SGHVS, FQNEAQ. V shed 0 bases and J shed 8 bases, with 13 bases lying between them. The CDR3 totals 14 residues. CDR3 region: CASSLALGGRGYTF. The CDR3 DNA sequence: TGTGCCAGCAGCTTAGCGCTCGGGGGTAGGGGCTACACCTTC.

In its sample, this clonotype was seen many times. This chain connects TRBV12-3 or TRBV12-4 to TRBJ2-3; tentative D call: TRBD2 (6 bases). The CDR3 spans 14 residues. V gave up 4 bases and J gave up 2 bases, with 10 bases separating them. CDR3 DNA sequence: TGTGCCAGCAGTTATGGGGGGAACACAGATACGCAGTATTTT. It translates to CASSYGGNTDTQYF.

This sequence joins TRBV30 and TRBJ1-5; possibly TRBD1 for D (6 bases). Germline values: CDR1 GTSNPN, CDR2 SVGIG (reference sequence). The length of the CDR3 is 14 residues. Trimming took 0 bases from V and 5 from J, leaving 11 bases between them. The CDR3 nucleotides read TGTGCCTGGAGTGTATCCAGGGGTGATCAGCCCCAGCATTTT. Amino acids: CAWSVSRGDQPQHF.

This clonotype was seen at least ten times. This rearrangement joins TRBV6-2 or TRBV6-3 to TRBJ1-5; D remains ambiguous. The germline V gene encodes CDR1 MNHEY and CDR2 SVGEGT. The CDR3 runs 15 residues. Trimming removed 0 bases at V and 0 bases at J, with 6 bases between. As DNA, the CDR3 is TGTGCCAGCAGTTACTCCGTAGGTAGCAATCAGCCCCAGCATTTT. It specifies CASSYSVGSNQPQHF.

The chain employs TRBV15 and TRBJ2-5; unclear D gene. Trimming cost V 1 base and J 4 bases, with 10 bases left between them. This CDR3 has 14 residues. The germline V gene encodes CDR1 LNHNV and CDR2 YYDKDF (reference sequence). In nucleotides, the CDR3 is TGTGCCACCAGCAGAGGGGCGGCCGGAGAGACCCAGTACTTC. Amino acid sequence: CATSRGAAGETQYF. Using reference TRBV15 and TRBJ2-5 for the parts outside the CDR3, the full variable domain is DAMVIQNPRYQVTQFGKPVTLSCSQTLNHNVMYWYQQKSSQAPKLLFHYYDKDFNNEADTPDNFQSRRPNTSFCFLDIRSPGLGDTAMYLCATSRGAAGETQYFGPGTRLLVL.

This clonotype was seen more than once but under ten times. CDR3 protein: CASSQDDPTGGPLGYGYTF. The DNA for the CDR3 is TGCGCCAGCAGCCAAGACGACCCAACAGGGGGCCCCCTTGGCTATGGCTACACCTTC. The J gene is TRBJ1-2, the V gene TRBV4-3; 9 nucleotides match TRBD1. The V gene's germline CDR1 is LGHNA and CDR2 YSLEER. The V segment lost 0 bases and the J segment 4 bases; nucleotides outside the gene matches: 15. This CDR3 comprises 19 residues.

The J gene is TRBJ1-1, the V gene TRBV28; tentatively, D is TRBD1 (5 bases). CDR1 and CDR2 from the germline V gene are MDHEN and SYDVKM. Trimming stripped 4 bases from V and 1 base from J, with 10 bases between. This CDR3 comprises 14 residues. Here the CDR3 reads CASSSSGTNTEAFF. The DNA for the CDR3 is TGTGCCAGCAGTTCGTCCGGGACGAACACTGAAGCTTTCTTT.

V and J are TRBV7-9 and TRBJ2-7, with D perhaps TRBD2 (6 bases). Germline V lookup: CDR1 SEHNR, CDR2 FQNEAQ (reference sequence). The germline V and J ends were trimmed by 0 bases and 5 bases, with 17 bases remaining between them. The CDR3 runs to 16 residues. In DNA, the CDR3 is TGTGCCAGCAGCTTAGCGTGGGTAGCGGAGTGGGACGAGCAGTACTTC. This codes for CASSLAWVAEWDEQYF.

This clonotype was seen ten or more times. This CDR3 is CACILYSNQPQHF. CDR3 DNA: TGTGCCTGTATCCTTTATAGCAATCAGCCCCAGCATTTT. The gene calls are TRBV12-3 or TRBV12-4 and TRBJ1-5; D gene uncertain. This CDR3 has 13 amino acids. V lost 11 bases to trimming and J lost 0 bases, with 11 bases between them.

This clonotype came up a few times. The chain combines TRBV7-2 with TRBJ2-1; D gene unclear. The CDR3 is 15 amino acids. Trimming shortened V by 3 bases and J by 5 bases, and 14 bases separated the two germline ends. The germline gives CDR1 SGHTA, CDR2 FQGNSA. CDR3 protein: CASSFTIWRHNEQFF. DNA for the CDR3: TGTGCCAGCAGCTTCACGATCTGGCGGCACAATGAGCAGTTCTTC.

This clonotype appeared a few times. The rearrangement uses TRBV4-1 and TRBJ2-2; maybe TRBD1 (5 bases). The CDR3 spans 18 residues. Per germline, CDR1 MGHRA and CDR2 YSYEKL. Deletions cut 3 bases from V and 7 bases from J, with 24 bases between. The CDR3 sequence: CASSHLIQDSKLGGELFF. CDR3 in DNA: TGCGCCAGCAGCCACCTTATACAGGATTCGAAGTTGGGCGGGGAGCTGTTTTTT.

The chain is built from TRBV7-8 and TRBJ2-1; 8 nucleotides match TRBD1. Looked up from germline, CDR1 is SGHVS and CDR2 is FQNEAQ. This CDR3 contains 13 residues. The CDR3 DNA reads TGTGCTTTAAGGGGGTCACAGGGGGGTGAGCAGTTCTTC. This codes for CALRGSQGGEQFF.

This rearrangement joins TRBV20-1 to TRBJ1-2, with D perhaps TRBD1 (5 bases). The germline V and J ends were trimmed by 3 bases and 3 bases, with 11 bases remaining between them. The germline CDR1 and CDR2 sequences are DFQATT and SNEGSKA (reference sequence). The CDR3 has 13 amino acids. CDR3 sequence: CSARSGKDYGYTF. The CDR3 DNA sequence: TGCAGTGCTAGGTCAGGGAAAGACTATGGCTACACCTTC.

The V gene is TRBV4-3, the J gene TRBJ1-1, with D possibly TRBD1 on 5 matching bases. V dropped 4 bases and J dropped 7 bases, with 16 bases sitting between them. The germline CDR1 and CDR2 sequences are LGHNA and YSLEER. CDR3 size: 14 residues. CDR3 in DNA: TGCGCCAGCAGCCCCTCACGGGGGATGGGTGAAGCTTTCTTT. Protein sequence: CASSPSRGMGEAFF.

This clonotype was found many times. The V gene is TRBV7-6, the J gene TRBJ2-5; D not resolved. Looked up from germline, CDR1 is SGHVS and CDR2 is FNYEAQ. V was trimmed by 2 bases and J by 4 bases, leaving 8 bases between them. This CDR3 is built from 13 residues. The CDR3 here is CASSLSSAETQYF. In DNA, the CDR3 is TGTGCCAGCAGCTTAAGTTCCGCAGAGACCCAGTACTTC.

This clonotype was seen many times. The chain joins TRBV28 to TRBJ2-7; D not certain. The V gene lost 5 bases and the J gene lost 0 bases, with 14 bases spanning the gap. The CDR3 is 15 amino acids. The germline V gene has CDR1 MDHEN and CDR2 SYDVKM. Written as DNA, the CDR3 is TGTGCCAGCAGTCCCGTTATTGGCGGCTCCTACGAGCAGTACTTC. Translating it yields CASSPVIGGSYEQYF.

This chain joins TRBV29-1 and TRBJ2-1; 7 nucleotides match TRBD2. This CDR3 spans 14 amino acids. Germline loops: CDR1 SQVTM, CDR2 ANQGSEA. J was trimmed by 11 bases and V by 6 bases; bases with no gene match: 16. The CDR3 reads CSVARSIFSGQQFF. CDR3 DNA sequence: TGCAGCGTCGCCAGATCTATCTTTAGCGGGCAGCAGTTCTTC.